These 15 T cell receptor beta chains originate from one sample sequenced in a study of T cells in Graves' hyperthyroidism and ophthalmopathy. Researchers amplified the TCR beta CDR3 regions from RNA transcripts. When the TCR CDR3 underwent first-round RT-PCR, the HTBI primer set was used. TCRdb analysed the multiplex PCR reads with MiXCR anew, one entry per CDR3 protein. The table has about 590,000 distinct CDR3 sequences, more than 15% seen once. Sequenced sample: blood. The receptors derive from a woman in her 30s with Graves' hyperthyroidism.

The V and J genes are TRBV20-1 and TRBJ2-2; no clear D gene. Trimming shortened V by 3 bases and J by 5 bases, and 10 bases separated the two germline ends. Germline-derived CDR1 and CDR2 are DFQATT and SNEGSKA (reference sequence). This CDR3 contains 13 residues. CDR3 sequence (DNA): TGCAGTGCTAGCCCCCATGGAACCGGGGAGCTGTTTTTT. This translates into CSASPHGTGELFF.

J is TRBJ2-5 and V is TRBV13; D unresolved. Germline loops: CDR1 PRHDT, CDR2 FYEKMQ (reference sequence). The CDR3 length is 16 residues. V shed 1 base and J shed 5 bases, with 17 bases lying between them. CDR3 nucleotide sequence: TGTGCCAGCAGCTTAGAGGGCAAGGGAAGGTGGGAGACCCAGTACTTC. Translation gives CASSLEGKGRWETQYF.

DNA of the CDR3: TGTGCCAGCAGTAGGGGTTTAGATCGGGGAAGCGAGCAGTACTTC. This sequence encodes CASSRGLDRGSEQYF. This chain connects TRBV6-1 to TRBJ2-7, with D perhaps matching TRBD1 or TRBD2 (5 bases each). CDR1 is MNHNS and CDR2 is SASEGT in the germline V gene. The CDR3 contains 15 residues. V dropped 5 bases and J dropped 6 bases, with 20 bases sitting between them.

At least ten counts were recorded for this clonotype. V and J are TRBV20-1 and TRBJ1-5, with D perhaps matching TRBD1 (6 bases). The CDR3 has 12 amino acids. Trimming cost V 6 bases and J 9 bases, with 15 bases left between them. Germline V gene lookup returns CDR1 DFQATT and CDR2 SNEGSKA (reference sequence). The DNA of the CDR3 is TGCAGTGCAGTAGGGGAGACAGGGCCCCAGCATTTT. It translates to CSAVGETGPQHF.

The chain joins TRBV6-5 to TRBJ1-2, with 7 bases identical to TRBD1. There are 14 residues in the CDR3. V shed 5 bases and J 7 bases; nucleotides not matched to a gene: 10. CDR1 is MNHEY, CDR2 SVGAGI, per germline. The CDR3 DNA is TGTGCCAGCAGTGCAAACAGGGGCCTGGGTGGCTACACCTTC. It codes for CASSANRGLGGYTF.

Ten or more counts support this clonotype. The chain recombines TRBV7-9 with TRBJ2-1, with 9 bases lining up with TRBD2. The CDR3 covers 14 residues. V dropped 5 bases and J dropped 8; count of bases not matched to a gene: 7. Germline V gene sequence: CDR1 SEHNR, CDR2 FQNEAQ (reference sequence). The CDR3 reads CASSPRLAVDEQFF. CDR3 sequence (DNA): TGTGCCAGCAGCCCACGACTAGCGGTGGATGAGCAGTTCTTC.

This clonotype was seen at least ten times. The CDR3 reads CAWSGDRVQPQHF. The CDR3 region has the DNA TGTGCCTGGAGTGGGGACAGGGTCCAGCCCCAGCATTTT. V usage is TRBV30 and J usage is TRBJ1-5; 9 positions match TRBD1. After removal of 1 base from V and 7 bases from J, the junction contained 2 bases not matched to a gene. The CDR3 extends over 13 amino acids. Germline CDR1 and CDR2: GTSNPN and SVGIG (reference sequence).

The gene calls are TRBV7-9 and TRBJ1-3, with D uncertain. V lost 2 bases and J lost 1, with 9 bases in between. Per germline, CDR1 SEHNR and CDR2 FQNEAQ (reference sequence). The CDR3 contains 15 residues. In DNA form, the CDR3 reads TGTGCCAGCAGCTTACTCAGCCATTCTGGAAACACCATATATTTT. It encodes CASSLLSHSGNTIYF. The variable domain in full, with the rest retrieved from reference TRBV7-9 and TRBJ1-3, is DTGVSQNPRHKITKRGQNVTFRCDPISEHNRLYWYRQTLGQGPEFLTYFQNEAQLEKSRLLSDRFSAERPKGSFSTLEIQRTEQGDSAMYLCASSLLSHSGNTIYFGEGSWLTVV.

This rearrangement joins TRBV19 to TRBJ2-3; TRBD1 or TRBD2 may be the D gene (5 bases each). The germline CDR1 and CDR2 sequences are LNHDA and SQIVND (reference sequence). Trimming pared 4 bases from V and 2 bases from J, leaving 19 bases between. The CDR3 is 17 residues long. The CDR3 region is CASSKPLGATDTDTQYF. The CDR3 bases are TGTGCCAGTAGTAAACCGCTCGGGGCGACCGACACAGATACGCAGTATTTT.

This clonotype was picked up many times. The V and J genes are TRBV30 and TRBJ1-2; TRBD1 is a possible D gene (6 bases). The CDR3 has 13 amino acids. The germline V and J ends were trimmed by 2 bases and 4 bases, with 11 bases remaining between them. The germline gives CDR1 GTSNPN, CDR2 SVGIG (reference sequence). Here the CDR3 DNA reads TGTGCCTGGAGTTACAGGGACTCCTATGGCTACACCTTC. Amino acids: CAWSYRDSYGYTF.

In this sample, this clonotype turned up a few times. V is TRBV6-2 or TRBV6-3 and J is TRBJ2-2; D is uncertain. CDR1 is MNHEY, CDR2 SVGEGT, per germline. V was cut by 5 bases and J by 1 base, with 8 bases left in between. This CDR3 region has 14 residues. The CDR3 here is CASSNPRNTGELFF. The CDR3 DNA reads TGTGCCAGCAGTAATCCCAGGAACACCGGGGAGCTGTTTTTT.

This clonotype occurred many times. V usage is TRBV12-3 or TRBV12-4 and J usage is TRBJ2-1, with 9 bases lining up with TRBD1. Germline trimming cut 5 bases from V and 6 bases from J; bases unmatched to any gene: 5. The CDR3 extends over 14 amino acids. This CDR3 reads CASSPPDRGNEQFF. For the CDR3, the DNA is TGTGCCAGCAGTCCACCGGACAGGGGCAATGAGCAGTTCTTC.

This clonotype appeared a few times. The V gene is TRBV29-1, the J gene TRBJ1-4; D is uncertain. This CDR3 region has 14 residues. CDR1 and CDR2 (germline): SQVTM, ANQGSEA. Between the trimmed V and J ends, which lost 2 bases and 8 bases, there was a span of 15 bases. CDR3 in amino acids: CSVERRGYGEKLFF. The CDR3 DNA is TGCAGCGTTGAAAGACGTGGGTATGGGGAAAAACTGTTTTTT.

The chain has TRBV5-6 and TRBJ2-1; 7 nucleotides line up with TRBD2. CDR1 and CDR2 from the germline V gene are SGHDT and YYEEEE. With V trimmed by 0 bases and J by 7 bases, 7 bases remained unmatched. This CDR3 spans 15 amino acids. Here the CDR3 reads CASSLEASGANEQFF. Here the CDR3 DNA reads TGTGCCAGCAGCTTGGAGGCTAGCGGCGCTAATGAGCAGTTCTTC.

This clonotype showed up just a few times. The V gene is TRBV7-9, the J gene TRBJ2-1, with D perhaps TRBD2 (5 bases). The CDR3 has 12 amino acids. Trimming left V 1 base short and J 9 bases short, with 7 bases between. From germline, CDR1 is SEHNR and CDR2 FQNEAQ (reference sequence). CDR3 sequence: CASSLVTSEQFF. CDR3 sequence (DNA): TGTGCCAGCAGCTTAGTAACTAGTGAGCAGTTCTTC.